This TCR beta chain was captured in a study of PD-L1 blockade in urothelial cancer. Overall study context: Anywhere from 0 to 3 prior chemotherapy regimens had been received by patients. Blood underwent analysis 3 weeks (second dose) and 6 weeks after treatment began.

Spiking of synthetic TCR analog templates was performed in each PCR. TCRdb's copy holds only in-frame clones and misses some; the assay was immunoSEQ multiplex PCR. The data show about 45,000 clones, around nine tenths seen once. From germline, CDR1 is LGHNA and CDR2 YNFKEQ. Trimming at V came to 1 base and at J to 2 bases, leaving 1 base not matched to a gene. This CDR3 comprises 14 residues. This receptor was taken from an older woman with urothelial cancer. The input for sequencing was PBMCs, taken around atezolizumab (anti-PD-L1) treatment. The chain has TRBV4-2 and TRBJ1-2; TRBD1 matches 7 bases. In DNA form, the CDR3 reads TGTGCCAGCAGCCAAGCACAGGGGAACTATGGCTACACCTTC. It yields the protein CASSQAQGNYGYTF.